A selection of T cell receptor beta chains follows, all from one sample in a study of T cell repertoires in cytomegalovirus infection. From the reads, TCRdb called clonotypes with MiXCR, one entry per CDR3 protein. This sample has 200,000 to 300,000 distinct CDR3 sequences; approximately 14% occur once, and the top ten carry about 8.7%. The specimen was PBMCs. These receptors were obtained from a human donor in good health (CMV status not recorded). Some clones in this sample may be carry-over from other donors' samples. CDR3s include the opening cysteine and the closing phenylalanine or tryptophan. D genes are given only for firm matches. Some rows have no size entry. The others give once, few or many, or a class for an expanded clone.

cdr3_length	v_call	clone_size	j_call	d_call	cdr3_nt	cdr3_aa
16	TRBV6-5	many	TRBJ1-1	TRBD1	TGTGCCAGCACCCGAAAGGAACAGGGGGGGCGGACTGAAGCTTTCTTT	CASTRKEQGGRTEAFF
15	TRBV20-1	once	TRBJ2-2	TRBD1	TGCAGTGCTAGAGATAGGGCAGGGGGCACCGGGGAGCTGTTTTTT	CSARDRAGGTGELFF
15	TRBV28	many	TRBJ2-5	.	TGTGCCAGCAGCCCACCGGGGACCAACTTAGAGACCCAGTACTTC	CASSPPGTNLETQYF
18	TRBV7-6	many	TRBJ1-1	.	TGTGCCAGCAGCTTAGGCCCCCCTTCCCTGGGGATGAACACTGAAGCTTTCTTT	CASSLGPPSLGMNTEAFF
16	TRBV3-1	.	TRBJ2-5	TRBD1	TGTGCCAGCAGCCCCCGACAGGGGAGGATTGGAGAGACCCAGTACTTC	CASSPRQGRIGETQYF
15	TRBV11-2	.	TRBJ2-5	TRBD2	TGTGCCAGCAGCTTGGAGCGGCTAGCGGGAGAGACCCAGTACTTC	CASSLERLAGETQYF
14	TRBV2	.	TRBJ2-7	.	TGTGCCAGCAATGATCCGGGAACCACCTACGAGCAGTACTTC	CASNDPGTTYEQYF
16	TRBV15	few	TRBJ2-7	TRBD2	TGTGCCACCAGCAGGTTAGCGGGACTTAGCTCCTACGAGCAGTACTTC	CATSRLAGLSSYEQYF
13	TRBV20-1	few	TRBJ2-3	.	TGCGGTATGAGGGCCTCTTACACAGATACGCAGTATTTT	CGMRASYTDTQYF
14	TRBV20-1	few	TRBJ2-5	.	TGCAGTGCTAGCCCCGTCGTGCGGCAAGAGACCCAGTACTTC	CSASPVVRQETQYF
14	TRBV25-1	few	TRBJ1-3	.	TGTGCCAGCAGTGTAACCGGGACCGTGAACACCATATATTTT	CASSVTGTVNTIYF
16	TRBV11-3	.	TRBJ2-5	TRBD1	TGTGCCAGCAGCTTAGACGGGACAGGGGCGCGGGAGACCCAGTACTTC	CASSLDGTGARETQYF
13	TRBV7-2	many	TRBJ1-5	.	TGTGCCAGCAGCTTGACAGTGTACCAGCCCCAGCATTTT	CASSLTVYQPQHF
15	TRBV20-1	.	TRBJ1-2	TRBD1	TGCAGTGCTGCCCCCGGGACAGGAAGGGCCTATGGCTACACCTTC	CSAAPGTGRAYGYTF
12	TRBV5-1	.	TRBJ2-7	.	TGCGCCAGCAGCGTCCCCCCGGGCGAGCAGTACTTC	CASSVPPGEQYF
14	TRBV7-2	many	TRBJ2-4	.	TGTGCCAGCAGCCTAGGACCCACCGCGCACATTCAGTACTTC	CASSLGPTAHIQYF
15	TRBV20-1	.	TRBJ2-1	TRBD1	TGCAGTGCTAGAGATCGCGGGACAGGGTTCAATGAGCAGTTCTTC	CSARDRGTGFNEQFF
15	TRBV27	many	TRBJ1-3	.	TGTGCCAGCAGTTTAAAGGGCTTTGCCGGAAACACCATATATTTT	CASSLKGFAGNTIYF
14	TRBV7-9	many	TRBJ1-2	.	TGTGCCAGCAGCTCCGGCGGTAGAACCTATGGCTACACCTTC	CASSSGGRTYGYTF
16	TRBV7-2	many	TRBJ2-7	.	TGTGCCAGCAGCTTAAGACTGGAAATGAGCTCCTACGAGCAGTACTTC	CASSLRLEMSSYEQYF
15	TRBV7-3	many	TRBJ2-1	TRBD1	TGTGCCAGCAGCGAGAGGGACAGGGACCCCAATGAGCAGTTCTTC	CASSERDRDPNEQFF
13	TRBV13	.	TRBJ1-5	.	TGTGCCAGCAGCCTCAGGGAAGGTCAGCCCCAGCATTTT	CASSLREGQPQHF
15	TRBV6-5	few	TRBJ1-6	.	TGTGCCAGCAGTTACTCGTGGGGGCAAGGTTCACCCCTCCACTTT	CASSYSWGQGSPLHF
14	TRBV9	few	TRBJ2-2	.	TGTGCCAGCAGCGTAGTGGGGGACACCGGGGAGCTGTTTTTT	CASSVVGDTGELFF
16	TRBV10-3	many	TRBJ2-1	TRBD2	TGTGCCATCAGTGAGTCGAAGACTAGCGGGGGGAATGAGCAGTTCTTC	CAISESKTSGGNEQFF
15	TRBV24-1	many	TRBJ2-4	TRBD2	TGTGCCACCAGTGGTGGCCTAGCGGGCCGGAACATTCAGTACTTC	CATSGGLAGRNIQYF
15	TRBV4-1	many	TRBJ2-1	TRBD2	TGCGCCAGCAGCGCTCGGGGGGATACCTACAATGAGCAGTTCTTC	CASSARGDTYNEQFF
14	TRBV7-9	many	TRBJ2-1	TRBD2	TGTGCCAGCGGGGGCGGGGGGGCCGGCGGTGAGCAGTTCTTC	CASGGGGAGGEQFF
13	TRBV20-1	many	TRBJ1-1	.	TGCAGTGCTAGAGAACGTCCCCAGTGGGAAGCTTTCTTT	CSARERPQWEAFF
15	TRBV7-6	many	TRBJ2-7	.	TGTGCCAGCAGCTTAGGGACACCTGGAACTGGAGAGCAGTACTTC	CASSLGTPGTGEQYF
16	TRBV6-6	many	TRBJ1-5	.	TGTGCCAGCAGTTACTCGTGGGGGGACAGCAATCAGCCCCAGCATTTT	CASSYSWGDSNQPQHF
15	TRBV4-1	.	TRBJ2-2	.	TGCGCCAGCAGCCGTGGGGGGATACGAGACGGGGAGCTGTTTTTT	CASSRGGIRDGELFF
13	TRBV20-1	few	TRBJ1-1	TRBD1	TGCAGTGCCCCTCGACAGGGGGCCACTGAAGCTTTCTTT	CSAPRQGATEAFF
16	TRBV2	many	TRBJ1-1	.	TGTGCCAGCAAGGAGGGGGATCACGACTTTAACACTGAAGCTTTCTTT	CASKEGDHDFNTEAFF
14	TRBV12-5	few	TRBJ2-1	.	TGTGCTAGTGGTTTTGAGGAGTCCTACAATGAGCAGTTCTTC	CASGFEESYNEQFF